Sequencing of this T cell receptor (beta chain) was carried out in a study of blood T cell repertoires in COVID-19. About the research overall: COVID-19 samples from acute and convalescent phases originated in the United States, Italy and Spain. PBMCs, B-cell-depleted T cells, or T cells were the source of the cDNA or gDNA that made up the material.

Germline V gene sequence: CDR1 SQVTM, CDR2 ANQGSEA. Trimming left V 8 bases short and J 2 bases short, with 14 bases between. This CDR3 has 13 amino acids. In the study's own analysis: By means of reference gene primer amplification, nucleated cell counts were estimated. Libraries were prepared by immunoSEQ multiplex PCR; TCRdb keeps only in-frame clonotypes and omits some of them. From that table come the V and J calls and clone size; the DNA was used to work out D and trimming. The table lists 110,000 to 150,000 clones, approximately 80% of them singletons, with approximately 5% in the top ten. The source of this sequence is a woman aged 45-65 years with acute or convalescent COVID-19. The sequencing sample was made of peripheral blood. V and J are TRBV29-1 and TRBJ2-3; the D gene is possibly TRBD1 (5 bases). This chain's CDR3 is CSYGAENTDTQYF. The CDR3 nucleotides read TGCAGCTATGGGGCGGAAAACACAGATACGCAGTATTTT.